The present T cell receptor beta chain was sequenced within a study of shared clonotypes between healthy human individuals. Measured with immunoSEQ multiplex PCR; TCRdb has only the in-frame clones, and not every one. The table has roughly 500,000 clones, about four fifths seen once. The CDR3 length is 18 residues. V dropped 0 bases and J dropped 0; count of bases not matched to a gene: 4. Germline V gene sequence: CDR1 LNHNV, CDR2 YYDKDF (reference sequence). Sequences were obtained from PBMCs. The receptor was isolated from a woman aged 40-49 years in good health. Some clones in this sample may be carry-over from other donors' samples. The V gene is TRBV15, the J gene TRBJ1-6; 8 nucleotides line up with TRBD1. The CDR3 here is CATSREARGPSYNSPLHF. Here the CDR3 DNA reads TGTGCCACCAGCAGAGAGGCCAGGGGGCCCTCCTATAATTCACCCCTCCACTTT.